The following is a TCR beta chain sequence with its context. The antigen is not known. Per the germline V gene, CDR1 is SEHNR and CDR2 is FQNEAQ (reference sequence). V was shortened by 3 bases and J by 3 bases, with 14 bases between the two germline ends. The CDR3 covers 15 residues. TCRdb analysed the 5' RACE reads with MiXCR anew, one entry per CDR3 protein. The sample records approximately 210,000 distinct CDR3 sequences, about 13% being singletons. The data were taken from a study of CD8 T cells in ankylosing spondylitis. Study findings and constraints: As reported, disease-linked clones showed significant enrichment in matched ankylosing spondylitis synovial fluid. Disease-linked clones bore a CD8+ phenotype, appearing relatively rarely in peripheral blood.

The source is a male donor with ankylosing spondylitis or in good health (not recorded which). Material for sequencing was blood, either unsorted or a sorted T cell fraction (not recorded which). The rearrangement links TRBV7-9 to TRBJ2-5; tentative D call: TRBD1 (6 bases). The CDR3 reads CASSFPYQGKETQYF. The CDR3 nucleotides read TGTGCCAGCAGCTTCCCATATCAGGGGAAAGAGACCCAGTACTTC.